The 30 T cell receptor beta chains below were found in one sample sequenced in a study of blood T cell repertoires in COVID-19. The table came from immunoSEQ multiplex PCR; TCRdb's copy has only in-frame clones and leaves some out. The sample has 250,000 to 300,000 clones; around 93% are singletons. Sequencing was performed on PBMCs or T cells enriched from blood (not recorded which). The receptors originated from a human donor in a cohort exposed to, infected with or recovered from COVID-19 (not recorded which). The donor label of this sample is uncertain.

This chain uses TRBV5-1 with TRBJ2-2; possible D gene TRBD1, 5 bases. Germline V gene lookup returns CDR1 SGHRS and CDR2 YFSETQ. The V and J ends lost 0 bases and 7 bases respectively, with 13 bases between them. This CDR3 is 15 amino acids long. This CDR3 is CASSLGGALDGELFF. Written as DNA, the CDR3 is TGCGCCAGCAGCTTGGGGGGCGCCTTGGACGGGGAGCTGTTTTTT.

The genes are TRBV7-6 and TRBJ2-2; D is possibly TRBD1 (6 bases). Trimming removed 4 bases at V and 6 bases at J, with 12 bases between. The CDR3 sequence is 14 residues long. Germline V gene lookup returns CDR1 SGHVS and CDR2 FNYEAQ. The CDR3 is CASSSAGVAGELFF. CDR3 DNA sequence: TGTGCCAGCAGCTCGGCAGGGGTAGCCGGGGAGCTGTTTTTT.

A remark on this clone: Other DNA sequences of this sample code for an identical CDR3. The rearrangement uses TRBV18 and TRBJ1-2; possible D gene TRBD1, 5 bases. Germline loops: CDR1 KGHSH, CDR2 LQKENI. Trimming removed 3 bases at V and 2 bases at J, with 7 bases between. The CDR3 has 13 amino acids. CDR3 amino acids: CASSPTENYGYTF. The DNA of the CDR3 is TGTGCCAGCTCACCGACAGAGAACTATGGCTACACCTTC.

This sequence joins TRBV30 and TRBJ1-1; 9 nucleotides line up with TRBD1. The V gene's germline CDR1 is GTSNPN and CDR2 SVGIG (reference sequence). The CDR3 is made up of 13 amino acids. The V gene end was trimmed by 1 base and the J gene end by 3 bases; junction bases not matched to a gene: 0. CDR3 protein: CAWSGQGDTEAFF. DNA of the CDR3: TGTGCCTGGAGTGGACAGGGGGACACTGAAGCTTTCTTT.

The chain uses TRBV29-1 and TRBJ2-1, with D perhaps matching TRBD1 (5 bases). The CDR3 is made up of 13 amino acids. CDR1 is SQVTM and CDR2 is ANQGSEA in the germline V gene. Trimming removed 2 bases at V and 10 bases at J, with 15 bases between. The CDR3, as DNA: TGCAGCGTTGAACCATTACAGGCCAGAGAGCAGTTCTTC. This translates into CSVEPLQAREQFF.

J is TRBJ1-2 and V is TRBV9, with D hard to call. CDR3 length equals 16 residues. Trimming removed 3 bases at V and 7 bases at J, with 22 bases between. CDR1 and CDR2 from the germline V gene are SGDLS and YYNGEE. CDR3: CASSAVSNGVQSGYTF. In DNA form, the CDR3 reads TGTGCCAGCAGCGCGGTTTCGAACGGGGTTCAGAGTGGCTACACCTTC.

This clone was detected once. The rearrangement links TRBV19 to TRBJ2-1, with 9 bases aligning to TRBD1. CDR1 is LNHDA and CDR2 is SQIVND in the germline V gene (reference sequence). V was clipped by 6 bases and J by 6 bases; unmatched bases: 9. The CDR3 has 15 amino acids. The CDR3 DNA reads TGTGCCAGTAGCCCGGGACAGGGAACTAGCAATGAGCAGTTCTTC. It yields the protein CASSPGQGTSNEQFF.

The chain couples TRBV2 to TRBJ1-2, with D maybe TRBD1 (6 bases). The CDR3 is made up of 13 amino acids. CDR1 is SNHLY and CDR2 is FYNNEI in the germline V gene. The V gene lost 9 bases and the J gene lost 2 bases, with 13 bases spanning the gap. The CDR3 sequence: CASLGQLNYGYTF. CDR3 in DNA: TGTGCCAGTCTTGGACAGCTGAACTATGGCTACACCTTC.

This chain joins TRBV6-4 and TRBJ1-1; D possibly corresponds to TRBD1 (5 bases). Germline CDR1 MRHNA, CDR2 SNTAGT. With 10 bases removed from V and 1 base from J, the gap between germline ends came to 16 bases. The CDR3 loop spans 14 amino acids. CDR3 DNA sequence: TGTGCCACCCGGCCCGGACACCGGAACACTGAAGCTTTCTTT. Translation gives CATRPGHRNTEAFF.

The chain combines TRBV4-1 with TRBJ1-2; no firm D call. The germline V and J ends were trimmed by 4 bases and 3 bases, with 12 bases remaining between them. Germline V CDR1 and CDR2: MGHRA, YSYEKL. The CDR3 loop spans 14 amino acids. CDR3 in amino acids: CASSPFTGDYGYTF. The CDR3 DNA sequence: TGCGCCAGCAGCCCCTTCACCGGGGACTATGGCTACACCTTC.

This chain uses TRBV5-6 with TRBJ1-4, with 9 bases fitting TRBD1. This CDR3 comprises 15 residues. V was pared by 0 bases and J by 7 bases, with 4 bases of the junction left unmatched. Germline V gene data show CDR1 as SGHDT and CDR2 as YYEEEE. For the CDR3, the DNA is TGTGCCAGCAGCTTGGCTGGACAGGGGTCTGAAAAACTGTTTTTT. Its protein product is CASSLAGQGSEKLFF.

The chain couples TRBV6-5 to TRBJ1-2, with 8 bases matching TRBD1. After removal of 7 bases from V and 4 bases from J, the junction contained 8 bases not matched to a gene. The CDR3 sequence is 14 residues long. CDR1 and CDR2 (germline): MNHEY, SVGAGI. The CDR3 bases are TGTGCCAGCAACCAAAGGACAGGGAGCTATGGCTACACCTTC. Translated: CASNQRTGSYGYTF.

The chain couples TRBV11-2 to TRBJ1-1, with D tentatively TRBD1 (5 bases). Germline values: CDR1 SGHAT, CDR2 FQNNGV. The V gene lost 5 bases and the J gene lost 1 base, with 20 bases spanning the gap. This CDR3 is 17 amino acids long. The CDR3 DNA reads TGTGCCAGCAGCCCACTCTCCCTCCCCGACAGGAACACTGAAGCTTTCTTT. Translating gives CASSPLSLPDRNTEAFF.

V is TRBV27 and J is TRBJ1-4; weak D call: TRBD1 (5 bases). The germline gives CDR1 MNHEY, CDR2 SMNVEV (reference sequence). Trimming removed 3 bases from V and 3 bases from J, with 11 bases in between. The CDR3 loop spans 15 amino acids. CDR3 protein: CASSFSGRPNEKLFF. The CDR3 DNA reads as TGTGCCAGCAGTTTTTCAGGGCGTCCTAATGAAAAACTGTTTTTT.

The chain links TRBV6-5 to TRBJ2-7; D possibly corresponds to TRBD2 (7 bases). The CDR3 runs to 14 residues. V was pared by 6 bases and J by 8 bases, with 20 bases between. Germline V gene sequence: CDR1 MNHEY, CDR2 SVGAGI. CDR3 sequence reads: CASRTGDTGGKQYF. The CDR3 DNA reads as TGTGCCAGCAGGACGGGGGACACGGGGGGAAAGCAGTACTTC.

The rearrangement uses TRBV9 and TRBJ1-1, with 11 bases identical to TRBD1. The germline V gene encodes CDR1 SGDLS and CDR2 YYNGEE. The CDR3 length is 13 residues. V shed 5 bases, J shed 12 bases, and the junction held 9 bases outside the gene matches. The CDR3 reads CASSPVGQGETFF. Here the CDR3 DNA reads TGTGCCAGCAGTCCCGTGGGACAGGGGGAGACTTTCTTT. Variable domain in full (rest from reference TRBV9 and TRBJ1-1): DSGVTQTPKHLITATGQRVTLRCSPRSGDLSVYWYQQSLDQGLQFLIQYYNGEERAKGNILERFSAQQFPDLHSELNLSSLELGDSALYFCASSPVGQGETFFGQGTRLTVV.

The rearrangement joins TRBV18 to TRBJ1-1, with D maybe TRBD1 (5 bases). The CDR3 is 13 residues long. The V end lost 2 bases, the J end lost 7 bases, and 11 bases lay between the germline ends. The V gene's germline CDR1 is KGHSH and CDR2 LQKENI. The CDR3 here is CASSPSPGVEAFF. CDR3 bases: TGTGCCAGCTCACCATCGCCGGGGGTTGAAGCTTTCTTT.

The chain has TRBV4-1 and TRBJ2-1; TRBD2 aligns across 9 bases. CDR3 length equals 14 residues. The V gene's germline CDR1 is MGHRA and CDR2 YSYEKL. V trimming: 4 bases; J trimming: 7 bases; junction bases outside the gene matches: 5. DNA for the CDR3: TGCGCCAGCAGCCGCGGGGGGGCAGGAAATGAGCAGTTCTTC. Its translation: CASSRGGAGNEQFF.

As to this clone: Other nucleotide sequences in the sample specify the same CDR3. The J gene is TRBJ1-1, the V gene TRBV18, with D perhaps matching TRBD1 (5 bases). CDR1 is KGHSH and CDR2 is LQKENI in the germline V gene. V gave up 6 bases and J gave up 3 bases, with 11 bases separating them. CDR3 length equals 13 residues. The CDR3 spells CASSRGEDTEAFF. CDR3 bases: TGTGCCAGCTCCCGGGGGGAGGACACTGAAGCTTTCTTT. Full variable domain (outside the CDR3, taken from reference TRBV18 and TRBJ1-1): NAGVMQNPRHLVRRRGQEARLRCSPMKGHSHVYWYRQLPEEGLKFMVYLQKENIIDESGMPKERFSAEFPKEGPSILRIQQVVRGDSAAYFCASSRGEDTEAFFGQGTRLTVV.

The V gene is TRBV19, the J gene TRBJ1-2; no definite D call. Germline loops: CDR1 LNHDA, CDR2 SQIVND (reference sequence). V lost 4 bases to trimming and J lost 8 bases, with 8 bases between them. The CDR3 runs to 11 residues. The CDR3 region is CASSTTWGYTF. DNA for the CDR3: TGTGCCAGTAGTACTACTTGGGGCTACACCTTC.

V is TRBV6-5 and J is TRBJ2-2; 12 bases match TRBD2. Germline V gene lookup returns CDR1 MNHEY and CDR2 SVGAGI. The CDR3 extends over 15 amino acids. The J segment lost 7 bases and the V segment lost 6 bases, leaving 6 bases of the junction unmatched. The CDR3 loop is CASRLAGGRIGELFF. The CDR3 coding sequence is TGTGCCAGCAGACTAGCGGGGGGTCGTATCGGGGAGCTGTTTTTT.

The chain recombines TRBV11-2 with TRBJ2-7; 9 bases are a match to TRBD1. Germline assignment: CDR1 SGHAT and CDR2 FQNNGV. Germline trimming cut 5 bases from V and 2 bases from J; bases unmatched to any gene: 7. The CDR3 has 15 amino acids. DNA of the CDR3: TGTGCCAGCAGCCCCCGGGACAGGGTCGCCTACGAGCAGTACTTC. Translated: CASSPRDRVAYEQYF. The full variable domain, with the rest looked up from reference TRBV11-2 and TRBJ2-7, is EAGVAQSPRYKIIEKRQSVAFWCNPISGHATLYWYQQILGQGPKLLIQFQNNGVVDDSQLPKDRFSAERLKGVDSTLKIQPAKLEDSAVYLCASSPRDRVAYEQYFGPGTRLTVT.

The CDR3 is CASSLDRDSYEQYF. CDR3 bases: TGCGCCAGCAGCCTTGACAGGGACTCCTACGAGCAGTACTTC. The chain carries TRBV4-3 and TRBJ2-7; 7 nucleotides line up with TRBD1. This CDR3 has 14 amino acids. The germline V gene encodes CDR1 LGHNA and CDR2 YSLEER. V shed 4 bases, J shed 0 bases, and the junction held 3 bases outside the gene matches.

The chain employs TRBV12-3 or TRBV12-4 and TRBJ1-1; D not resolved. This CDR3 is 13 amino acids long. Trimming removed 3 bases from V and 5 bases from J, with 10 bases in between. In DNA form, the CDR3 reads TGTGCCAGCAGTTTGAGGGTGGGGACTGAAGCTTTCTTT. It yields the protein CASSLRVGTEAFF.

The count of this clone is one. V is TRBV5-8 and J is TRBJ1-1; D call uncertain. The CDR3 sequence is 14 residues long. Trimming stripped 4 bases from V and 11 bases from J, with 21 bases between. The germline V gene encodes CDR1 SGHTS and CDR2 YDEGEE. The CDR3 region is CASSRRTAAVLAFF. In nucleotides, the CDR3 is TGTGCCAGCAGCCGAAGAACAGCGGCCGTTCTCGCTTTCTTT.

V and J are TRBV19 and TRBJ2-3; 7 bases line up with TRBD1. Germline V gives CDR1 LNHDA, CDR2 SQIVND (reference sequence). CDR3 length: 17 amino acids. Trimming at V came to 7 bases and at J to 5 bases, leaving 18 bases not matched to a gene. The CDR3 DNA is TGTGCCAGTAAAACCAGGGGATACAGGGGATCCAGAGATACGCAGTATTTT. Protein sequence: CASKTRGYRGSRDTQYF.

The chain links TRBV19 to TRBJ1-1; no definite D call. The CDR3 contains 15 residues. The V gene lost 8 bases and the J gene lost 1 base, with 17 bases spanning the gap. The germline gives CDR1 LNHDA, CDR2 SQIVND (reference sequence). The CDR3 region has the DNA TGTGCCAGTCGGGAATTGGGAAAAGGGAACACTGAAGCTTTCTTT. This codes for CASRELGKGNTEAFF.

This rearrangement joins TRBV29-1 to TRBJ2-3; perhaps TRBD2 as D (5 bases). Trimming took off 5 bases at V and 3 bases at J, with 18 bases between the two ends. The germline CDR1 and CDR2 sequences are SQVTM and ANQGSEA. The CDR3 extends over 15 amino acids. The DNA of the CDR3 is TGCAGCGTTAAGGACTCGACCCTTTGGACAGATACGCAGTATTTT. It yields the protein CSVKDSTLWTDTQYF.

The chain combines TRBV18 with TRBJ1-1; D ambiguous. The V gene lost 3 bases and the J gene lost 6 bases, with 17 bases spanning the gap. The CDR3 is 15 amino acids. CDR1 is KGHSH, CDR2 LQKENI, per germline. In DNA form, the CDR3 reads TGTGCCAGCTCACCCCTCCGGACTTCTGGCCCTGAAGCTTTCTTT. As protein: CASSPLRTSGPEAFF.

This chain connects TRBV19 to TRBJ2-7; a possible D gene is TRBD1 (6 bases). V lost 5 bases and J 3 bases, leaving 14 bases between the germline ends. Germline V lookup: CDR1 LNHDA, CDR2 SQIVND (reference sequence). The CDR3 covers 14 residues. The CDR3 DNA follows: TGTGCCAGTAGTGAAGACAGGCGGCGCTACGAGCAGTACTTC. It translates to CASSEDRRRYEQYF.